This TCR beta chain originates from a study of blood T cell repertoires in COVID-19. TCRdb's copy holds only in-frame clones and misses some; the assay was immunoSEQ multiplex PCR. The sample yields tens of thousands of clones, more than 85% seen once. The sample comprised peripheral blood. The TCR sequence derives from a man aged 50 or older with acute or convalescent COVID-19.

The CDR3 protein is CASSLTRGNTEAFF. Written as DNA, the CDR3 is TGCGCCAGCAGCTTGACCAGGGGGAACACTGAAGCTTTCTTT. The chain recombines TRBV5-1 with TRBJ1-1, with D perhaps matching TRBD1 (6 bases). The CDR3 runs 14 residues. The germline CDR1 and CDR2 sequences are SGHRS and YFSETQ. V dropped 1 base and J dropped 1 base, with 8 bases sitting between them.